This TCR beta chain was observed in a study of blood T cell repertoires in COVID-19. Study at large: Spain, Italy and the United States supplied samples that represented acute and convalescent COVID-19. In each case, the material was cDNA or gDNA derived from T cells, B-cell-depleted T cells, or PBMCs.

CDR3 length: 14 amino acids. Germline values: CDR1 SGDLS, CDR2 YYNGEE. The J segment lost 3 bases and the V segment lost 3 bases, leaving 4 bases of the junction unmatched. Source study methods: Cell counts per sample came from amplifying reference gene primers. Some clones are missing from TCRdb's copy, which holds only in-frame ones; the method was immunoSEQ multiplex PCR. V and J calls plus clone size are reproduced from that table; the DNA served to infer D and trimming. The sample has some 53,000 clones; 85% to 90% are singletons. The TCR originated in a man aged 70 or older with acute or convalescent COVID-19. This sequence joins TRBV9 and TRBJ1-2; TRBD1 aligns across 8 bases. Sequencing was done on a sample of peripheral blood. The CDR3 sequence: CASSADRAYYGYTF. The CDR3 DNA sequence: TGTGCCAGCAGCGCGGACAGGGCCTACTATGGCTACACCTTC.